A single sample is the source of the 8 T cell receptor beta chains below, sequenced in a study of patients and donors after allogeneic stem cell transplantation. TCRdb re-analysed the RT-PCR reads in MiXCR, keeping a single row per CDR3 protein. The table includes under 170,000 distinct CDR3 sequences, 30% to 45% detected once. The source material was blood, either unsorted or a sorted T cell fraction (not recorded which). These receptor sequences come from a human donor who was either an allogeneic HSCT recipient or a stem cell or donor lymphocyte infusion donor (not recorded which). It is not recorded whose cells these are; they may come from a transplant donor.

This clonotype has more than one count but fewer than ten. V and J are TRBV12-3 or TRBV12-4 and TRBJ1-5; 7 bases align to TRBD1. This CDR3 spans 15 amino acids. Germline trimming cut 6 bases from V and 4 bases from J; bases unmatched to any gene: 9. The CDR3 nucleotides are TGTGCCAGCAGCTTACAGGGGCTAGTGAATCAGCCCCAGCATTTT. Its translation is CASSLQGLVNQPQHF.

This sequence joins TRBV25-1 and TRBJ1-6; the D gene is possibly TRBD1 (5 bases). V was cut by 2 bases and J by 7 bases, with 12 bases left in between. This CDR3 contains 15 residues. Per the germline V gene, CDR1 is MGHDK and CDR2 is SYGVNS. CDR3 nucleotide sequence: TGTGCCAGCAGTGAAAGTCGCGGGGGAAATTCACCCCTCCACTTT. This codes for CASSESRGGNSPLHF.

The rearrangement uses TRBV4-3 and TRBJ1-1; the match to TRBD1 covers 10 bases. The V gene's germline CDR1 is LGHNA and CDR2 YSLEER. This CDR3 region has 17 residues. Germline trimming cut 4 bases from V and 2 bases from J; bases unmatched to any gene: 10. The CDR3 region has the DNA TGCGCCAGCAGCCTCTCCGACAGGGGGCTGTTAAACACTGAAGCTTTCTTT. It yields the protein CASSLSDRGLLNTEAFF.

This sequence joins TRBV5-1 and TRBJ1-5; D call uncertain. The V and J ends lost 2 bases and 6 bases respectively, with 15 bases between them. The germline gives CDR1 SGHRS, CDR2 YFSETQ. The CDR3 extends over 15 amino acids. CDR3 loop: CASSLDPGSSQPQHF. Written as DNA, the CDR3 is TGCGCCAGCAGCTTAGATCCGGGATCGAGTCAGCCCCAGCATTTT.

The chain couples TRBV5-5 to TRBJ2-5, with D unclear. The germline gives CDR1 SGHKS, CDR2 YYEKEE (reference sequence). The CDR3 runs 13 residues. V was clipped by 3 bases and J by 5 bases, with 11 bases between them. CDR3 residues: CASSYMAGETQYF. The CDR3 DNA is TGTGCCAGCAGCTACATGGCCGGGGAGACCCAGTACTTC.

The chain links TRBV20-1 to TRBJ1-2, with a tentative D call TRBD1 (5 bases). The CDR3 has 12 residues. Per germline, CDR1 DFQATT and CDR2 SNEGSKA (reference sequence). Trimming took 7 bases from V and 6 from J, leaving 15 bases between them. The chain's CDR3 is CSVSRVSDGYTF. In DNA form, the CDR3 reads TGCAGTGTTTCCAGGGTATCGGATGGCTACACCTTC.

In its sample, this clonotype was seen a few times. The V and J genes are TRBV12-3 or TRBV12-4 and TRBJ1-2; 10 positions agree with TRBD1. This CDR3 is built from 15 residues. V trimming: 6 bases; J trimming: 2 bases; junction bases outside the gene matches: 6. CDR3: CASSLTGGANYGYTF. The CDR3 nucleotides read TGTGCCAGCAGCCTGACAGGGGGCGCGAACTATGGCTACACCTTC.

The gene calls are TRBV19 and TRBJ1-4; 11 positions agree with TRBD1. V was clipped by 6 bases and J by 6 bases; unmatched bases: 9. Germline V CDR1 and CDR2: LNHDA, SQIVND (reference sequence). The CDR3 totals 16 residues. The CDR3 DNA follows: TGTGCCAGTAGAAGGGGGACAGGGGGTCCCCATGAAAAACTGTTTTTT. Translating gives CASRRGTGGPHEKLFF.